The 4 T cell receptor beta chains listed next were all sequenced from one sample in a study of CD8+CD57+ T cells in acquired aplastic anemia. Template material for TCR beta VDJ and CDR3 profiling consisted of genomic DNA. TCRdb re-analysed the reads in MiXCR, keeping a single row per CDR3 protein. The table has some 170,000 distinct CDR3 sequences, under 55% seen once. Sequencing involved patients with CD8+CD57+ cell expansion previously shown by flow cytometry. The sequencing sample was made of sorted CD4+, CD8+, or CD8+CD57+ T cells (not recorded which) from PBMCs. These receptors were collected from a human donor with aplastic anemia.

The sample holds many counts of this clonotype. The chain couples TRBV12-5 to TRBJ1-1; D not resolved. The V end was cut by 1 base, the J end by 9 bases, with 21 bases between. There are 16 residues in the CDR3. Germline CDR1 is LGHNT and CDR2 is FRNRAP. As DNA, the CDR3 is TGTGCTAGTGGTTTGGACCTCGGGTCGGGCTTGGGAAAAGCTTTCTTT. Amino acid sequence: CASGLDLGSGLGKAFF.

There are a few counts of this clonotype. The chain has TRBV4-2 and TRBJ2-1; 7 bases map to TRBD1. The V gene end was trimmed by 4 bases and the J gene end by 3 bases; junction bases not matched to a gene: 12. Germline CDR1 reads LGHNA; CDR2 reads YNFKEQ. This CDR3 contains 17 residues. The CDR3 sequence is CASSRGKGARNYNEQFF. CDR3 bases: TGTGCCAGCAGCCGTGGCAAGGGGGCAAGAAACTACAATGAGCAGTTCTTC.

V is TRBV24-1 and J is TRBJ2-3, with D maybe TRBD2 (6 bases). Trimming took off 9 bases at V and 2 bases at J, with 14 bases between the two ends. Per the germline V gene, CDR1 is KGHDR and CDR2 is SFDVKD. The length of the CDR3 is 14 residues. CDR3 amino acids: CATPRRVITDTQYF. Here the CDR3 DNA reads TGTGCCACCCCAAGGAGGGTCATCACAGATACGCAGTATTTT.

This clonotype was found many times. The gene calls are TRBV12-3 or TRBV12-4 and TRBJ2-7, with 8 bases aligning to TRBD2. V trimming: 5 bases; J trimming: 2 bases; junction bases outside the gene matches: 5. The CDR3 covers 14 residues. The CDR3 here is CASSPLGLAYEQYF. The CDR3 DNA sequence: TGTGCCAGCAGTCCCCTGGGACTAGCCTACGAGCAGTACTTC.